This is a list of T cell receptor beta chains from one sample in a study of blood T cell repertoires in COVID-19. The protocol was immunoSEQ multiplex PCR, while the TCRdb copy is restricted to in-frame clones and leaves out a portion. This sample carries about 75,000 clones, 80% to 90% of them seen once, and the ten largest clones take roughly 6.1%. The source material was peripheral blood. The receptors shown here come from a woman in her fifties or sixties with acute or convalescent COVID-19. Both conserved end residues are part of each CDR3. Fields, in order: CDR3 protein, CDR3 DNA, V gene, clone size, J gene, D gene. The D gene is left open where the match is weak. Clone size is shown for a subset of rows, as once, few, many or a class of expanded clone.

cdr3_aa: CASSPGHSSYEQYF; cdr3_nt: TGTGCCAGCAGTCCAGGACACAGCTCCTACGAGCAGTACTTC; v_call: TRBV28; clone_size: NA; j_call: TRBJ2-7; d_call: NA
cdr3_aa: CSVRYSGNTGELFF; cdr3_nt: TGCAGCGTTCGGTACAGCGGGAACACCGGGGAGCTGTTTTTT; v_call: TRBV29-1; clone_size: NA; j_call: TRBJ2-2; d_call: NA
cdr3_aa: CASSPGGSNQPQHF; cdr3_nt: TGTGCCAGCAGCCCGGGGGGTAGCAATCAGCCCCAGCATTTT; v_call: TRBV7-3; clone_size: once; j_call: TRBJ1-5; d_call: NA
cdr3_aa: CASSPRLTGEGNGYTF; cdr3_nt: TGTGCCAGCTCACCACGTCTAACAGGGGAAGGGAATGGCTACACCTTC; v_call: TRBV18; clone_size: NA; j_call: TRBJ1-2; d_call: TRBD1
cdr3_aa: CASSVTPQGSYNSPLHF; cdr3_nt: TGTGCCAGCAGCGTGACCCCCCAGGGATCCTATAATTCACCCCTCCACTTT; v_call: TRBV9; clone_size: NA; j_call: TRBJ1-6; d_call: NA
cdr3_aa: CASSSYRDTEAFF; cdr3_nt: TGTGCCAGCAGCTCTTACAGAGACACTGAAGCTTTCTTT; v_call: TRBV11-1; clone_size: NA; j_call: TRBJ1-1; d_call: NA
cdr3_aa: CASSLENRGIPGTQYF; cdr3_nt: TGTGCCAGCAGCTTAGAGAACAGGGGGATCCCTGGTACGCAGTATTTT; v_call: TRBV11-3; clone_size: NA; j_call: TRBJ2-3; d_call: TRBD1
cdr3_aa: CASRSTETNEKLFF; cdr3_nt: TGCGCCAGTAGATCCACAGAAACTAATGAAAAACTGTTTTTT; v_call: TRBV5-1; clone_size: NA; j_call: TRBJ1-4; d_call: NA
cdr3_aa: CASSPRHMNTEAFF; cdr3_nt: TGTGCCAGCAGCCCTCGACACATGAACACTGAAGCTTTCTTT; v_call: TRBV4-2; clone_size: NA; j_call: TRBJ1-1; d_call: NA
cdr3_aa: CASTRGQGAFVNTEAFF; cdr3_nt: TGTGCCAGCACCCGAGGACAGGGGGCGTTTGTGAACACTGAAGCTTTCTTT; v_call: TRBV18; clone_size: NA; j_call: TRBJ1-1; d_call: TRBD1
cdr3_aa: CAWSVQTVNQPQHF; cdr3_nt: TGTGCCTGGAGTGTACAGACAGTAAATCAGCCCCAGCATTTT; v_call: TRBV30; clone_size: few; j_call: TRBJ1-5; d_call: NA
cdr3_aa: CAWSPGQGAGGYTF; cdr3_nt: TGTGCCTGGAGCCCGGGACAGGGGGCGGGAGGCTACACCTTC; v_call: TRBV30; clone_size: NA; j_call: TRBJ1-2; d_call: TRBD1
cdr3_aa: CASRGTGWSEKLFF; cdr3_nt: TGTGCCAGCAGGGGGACAGGTTGGAGTGAAAAACTGTTTTTT; v_call: TRBV6-5; clone_size: once; j_call: TRBJ1-4; d_call: TRBD1
cdr3_aa: CAWGGRDHSGNTIYF; cdr3_nt: TGTGCCTGGGGTGGTCGAGATCACTCTGGAAACACCATATATTTT; v_call: TRBV30; clone_size: NA; j_call: TRBJ1-3; d_call: NA
cdr3_aa: CASSPLPGQGNEKLFF; cdr3_nt: TGCGCCAGCAGCCCCCTCCCCGGACAGGGAAACGAAAAACTGTTTTTT; v_call: TRBV4-1; clone_size: NA; j_call: TRBJ1-4; d_call: TRBD1
cdr3_aa: CASSFGQGSGELFF; cdr3_nt: TGTGCCAGCAGCTTCGGACAGGGGAGCGGGGAGCTGTTTTTT; v_call: TRBV11-2; clone_size: NA; j_call: TRBJ2-2; d_call: TRBD1